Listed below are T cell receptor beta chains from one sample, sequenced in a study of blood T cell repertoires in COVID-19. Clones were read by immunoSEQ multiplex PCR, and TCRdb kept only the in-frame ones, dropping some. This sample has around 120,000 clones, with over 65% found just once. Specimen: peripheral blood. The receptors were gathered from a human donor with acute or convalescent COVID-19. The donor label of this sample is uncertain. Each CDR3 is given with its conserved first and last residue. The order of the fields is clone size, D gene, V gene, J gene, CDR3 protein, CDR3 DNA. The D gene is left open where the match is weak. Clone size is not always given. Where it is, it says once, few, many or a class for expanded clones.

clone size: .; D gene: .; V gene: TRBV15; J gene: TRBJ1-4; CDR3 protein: CATSSRRGGYEKLFF; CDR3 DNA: TGTGCCACCAGCTCAAGAAGAGGAGGGTATGAAAAACTGTTTTTT
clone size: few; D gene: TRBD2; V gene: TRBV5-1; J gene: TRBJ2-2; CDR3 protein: CASSDSGGATGELFF; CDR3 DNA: TGCGCCAGCAGCGATAGCGGGGGGGCCACCGGGGAGCTGTTTTTT
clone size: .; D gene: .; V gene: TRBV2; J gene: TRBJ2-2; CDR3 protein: CASSDFPIALGELFF; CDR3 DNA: TGTGCCAGCAGTGATTTTCCAATAGCTCTTGGGGAGCTGTTTTTT
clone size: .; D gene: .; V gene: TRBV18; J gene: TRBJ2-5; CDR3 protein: CASSPLERGDFQETQYF; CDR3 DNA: TGTGCCAGCTCACCTTTGGAGCGCGGGGACTTCCAAGAGACCCAGTACTTC
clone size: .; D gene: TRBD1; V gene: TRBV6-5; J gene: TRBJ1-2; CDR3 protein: CASSYRDRAFGYTF; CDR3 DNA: TGTGCCAGCAGTTACCGGGACAGGGCGTTTGGCTACACCTTC
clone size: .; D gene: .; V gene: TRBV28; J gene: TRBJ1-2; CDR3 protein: CASSLVSGNGYTF; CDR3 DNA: TGTGCCAGCAGTTTGGTTTCAGGGAATGGCTACACCTTC
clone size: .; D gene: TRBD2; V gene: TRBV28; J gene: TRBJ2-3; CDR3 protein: CASSLWSRGLARTDTQYF; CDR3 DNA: TGTGCCAGCAGTTTATGGTCCCGAGGACTAGCGAGAACAGATACGCAGTATTTT
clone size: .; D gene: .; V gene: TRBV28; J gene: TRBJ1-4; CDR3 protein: CASSPLGRGKEKLFF; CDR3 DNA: TGTGCCAGCAGTCCCTTGGGCAGGGGAAAAGAAAAACTGTTTTTT
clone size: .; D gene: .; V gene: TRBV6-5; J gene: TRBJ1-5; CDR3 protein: CASSRDRNSNQPQHF; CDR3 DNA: TGTGCCAGCAGTCGTGACAGGAATAGCAATCAGCCCCAGCATTTT
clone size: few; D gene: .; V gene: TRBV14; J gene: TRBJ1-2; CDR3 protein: CASSHNRVNYGYTF; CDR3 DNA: TGTGCCAGCAGCCATAACAGGGTTAACTATGGCTACACCTTC
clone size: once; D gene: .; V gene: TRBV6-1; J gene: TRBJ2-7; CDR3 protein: CASSYTSYEQYF; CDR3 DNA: TGTGCCAGCAGTTATACATCCTACGAGCAGTACTTC
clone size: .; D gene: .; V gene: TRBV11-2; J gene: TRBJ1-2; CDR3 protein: CASSLVLTGYYGYTF; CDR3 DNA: TGTGCCAGCAGCTTAGTACTTACAGGGTACTATGGCTACACCTTC
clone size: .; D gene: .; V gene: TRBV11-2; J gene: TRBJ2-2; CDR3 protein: CASSVGQYTGELFF; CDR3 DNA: TGTGCCAGCAGCGTGGGACAATACACCGGGGAGCTGTTTTTT
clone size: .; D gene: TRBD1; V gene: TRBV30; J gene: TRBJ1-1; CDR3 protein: CAWSVHRGSWAFF; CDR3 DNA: TGTGCCTGGAGTGTACACAGGGGCAGTTGGGCTTTCTTT
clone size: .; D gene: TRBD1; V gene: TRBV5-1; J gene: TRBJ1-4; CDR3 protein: CASRRGQGRRDEKLFF; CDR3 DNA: TGCGCCAGCAGGCGGGGACAGGGGAGACGGGATGAAAAACTGTTTTTT
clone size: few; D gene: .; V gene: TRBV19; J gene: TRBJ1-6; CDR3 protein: CASRLGLHNSPLHF; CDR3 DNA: TGTGCCAGTAGATTGGGACTTCATAATTCACCCCTCCACTTT
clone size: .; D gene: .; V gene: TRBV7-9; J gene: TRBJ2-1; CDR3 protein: CASSSRAGESSYNEQFF; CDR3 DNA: TGTGCCAGCAGCTCAAGGGCGGGCGAAAGCTCCTACAATGAGCAGTTCTTC
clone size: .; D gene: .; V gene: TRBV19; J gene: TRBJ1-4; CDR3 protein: CASSAQAATNEKLFF; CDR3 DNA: TGTGCCAGTAGTGCCCAAGCTGCAACTAATGAAAAACTGTTTTTT
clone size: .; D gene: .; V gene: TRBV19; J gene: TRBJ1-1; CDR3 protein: CASRPPGHGRDTEAFF; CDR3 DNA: TGTGCCAGTAGGCCTCCGGGCCATGGGAGGGACACTGAAGCTTTCTTT
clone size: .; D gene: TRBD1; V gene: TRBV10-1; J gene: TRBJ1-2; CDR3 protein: CASSDGTGGPRTF; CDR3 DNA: TGCGCCAGCAGTGACGGGACAGGGGGACCTCGGACCTTC
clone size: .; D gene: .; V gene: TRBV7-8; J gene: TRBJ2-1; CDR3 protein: CASSLAERPQIEQFF; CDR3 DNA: TGTGCCAGCAGCTTAGCAGAGCGCCCGCAGATAGAGCAGTTCTTC
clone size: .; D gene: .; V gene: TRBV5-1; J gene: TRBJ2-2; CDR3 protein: CASSLSAGIYTGELFF; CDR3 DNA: TGCGCCAGCAGCTTGTCCGCAGGGATCTACACCGGGGAGCTGTTTTTT
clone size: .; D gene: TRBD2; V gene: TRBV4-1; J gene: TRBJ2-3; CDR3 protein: CASSQDSLAGLDTQYF; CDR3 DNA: TGCGCCAGCAGCCAAGATTCGCTAGCGGGGCTAGATACGCAGTATTTT
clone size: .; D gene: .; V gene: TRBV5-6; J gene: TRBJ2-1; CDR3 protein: CASSVRDEQFF; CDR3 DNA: TGTGCCAGCAGCGTTCGGGATGAGCAGTTCTTC
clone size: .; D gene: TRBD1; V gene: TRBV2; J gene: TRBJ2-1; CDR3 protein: CASKWEGQGNEQFF; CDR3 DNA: TGTGCCAGCAAGTGGGAGGGACAGGGGAATGAGCAGTTCTTC
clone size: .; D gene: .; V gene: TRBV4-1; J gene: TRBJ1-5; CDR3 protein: CASSQPRGVQPQHF; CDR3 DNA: TGCGCCAGCAGCCAACCCAGGGGAGTGCAGCCCCAGCATTTT
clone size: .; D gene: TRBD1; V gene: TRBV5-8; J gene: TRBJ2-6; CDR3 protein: CASSYNRGSTGANVLTF; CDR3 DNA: TGTGCCAGCAGTTATAACAGGGGGTCAACTGGGGCCAACGTCCTGACTTTC
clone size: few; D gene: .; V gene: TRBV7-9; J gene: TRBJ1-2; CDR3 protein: CASSGTGFYGYTF; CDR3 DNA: TGTGCCAGCAGTGGAACAGGGTTCTATGGCTACACCTTC
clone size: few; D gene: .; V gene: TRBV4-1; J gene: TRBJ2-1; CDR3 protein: CASSQAWGSSYNEQFF; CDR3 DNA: TGCGCCAGCAGCCAAGCATGGGGCTCGTCCTACAATGAGCAGTTCTTC
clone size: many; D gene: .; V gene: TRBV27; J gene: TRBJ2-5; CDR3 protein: CASSLGTFETQYF; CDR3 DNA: TGTGCCAGCAGCCTGGGGACATTCGAGACCCAGTACTTC
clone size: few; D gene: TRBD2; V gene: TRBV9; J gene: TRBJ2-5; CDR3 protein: CASSLTSGVRETQYF; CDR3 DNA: TGTGCCAGCAGCCTCACTAGCGGAGTTAGGGAGACCCAGTACTTC